A selection of T cell receptor beta chains follows, all from one sample in a study of shared clonotypes between healthy human individuals. Produced via immunoSEQ multiplex PCR; TCRdb's table is partial and in-frame only. The data show some 2,000,000 clones, 85% to 95% seen once. Sequencing was carried out using naive CD4+ T cells sorted from blood. The receptor source for this set is a man between 18 and 29 years old in good health. Each CDR3 is given with its conserved first and last residue. The D gene is left open where the match is weak. Clone size is stated in some rows and not others, as once, few, many or a class when expanded.

>TRBJ1-2|TRBV6-5|NA|NA
CASSYSDAGYGYTF
TGTGCCAGCAGTTACTCCGACGCAGGGTATGGCTACACCTTC
>TRBJ2-2|TRBV7-3|NA|NA
CASSPRSGGTGELFF
TGTGCCAGCAGCCCGCGAAGCGGAGGTACCGGGGAGCTGTTTTTT
>TRBJ2-7|TRBV30|TRBD1|NA
CAWSAPGQGIYEQYF
TGTGCCTGGAGTGCCCCGGGACAGGGAATATACGAGCAGTACTTC
>TRBJ2-1|TRBV5-1|NA|NA
CASSPWGRTTPYNEQFF
TGCGCCAGCAGCCCCTGGGGGAGGACAACCCCCTACAATGAGCAGTTCTTC
>TRBJ2-7|TRBV18|NA|few
CASSPTGPTSSYEQYF
TGTGCCAGCTCACCAACGGGGCCGACTAGCTCCTACGAGCAGTACTTC
>TRBJ2-1|TRBV9|NA|NA
CASSVAGDVNEQFF
TGTGCCAGCAGCGTAGCGGGGGACGTCAATGAGCAGTTCTTC
>TRBJ2-2|TRBV10-3|NA|NA
CAISQYGVGAGELFF
TGTGCCATCAGCCAATACGGGGTAGGAGCCGGGGAGCTGTTTTTT
>TRBJ2-5|TRBV27|TRBD2|once
CASSLSGREKGETQYF
TGTGCCAGCAGTTTGAGTGGGCGGGAGAAAGGGGAGACCCAGTACTTC
>TRBJ2-7|TRBV2|TRBD2|NA
CASSGTSGEYEQYF
TGTGCCAGCAGTGGGACTAGCGGGGAATACGAGCAGTACTTC
>TRBJ1-1|TRBV5-1|NA|NA
CASSLMTTSMNTEAFF
TGCGCCAGCAGCTTGATGACAACTTCCATGAACACTGAAGCTTTCTTT
>TRBJ1-1|TRBV18|NA|NA
CASSRDTGPFTEAFF
TGTGCCAGCTCACGTGATACGGGGCCGTTCACTGAAGCTTTCTTT
>TRBJ1-1|TRBV18|NA|once
CASSPQVGGTEAFF
TGTGCCAGCTCCCCACAGGTGGGAGGCACTGAAGCTTTCTTT
>TRBJ2-1|TRBV4-3|NA|NA
CASSPQSNNNEQFF
TGCGCCAGCAGCCCTCAGAGCAACAACAATGAGCAGTTCTTC
>TRBJ1-3|TRBV19|NA|NA
CATQATDHSGNTIYF
TGTGCCACCCAGGCGACGGATCACTCTGGAAACACCATATATTTT
>TRBJ2-1|TRBV6-6|TRBD1|NA
CASSYGTGTGNEQFF
TGTGCCAGCAGTTACGGGACGGGGACAGGCAATGAGCAGTTCTTC
>TRBJ2-5|TRBV7-9|NA|NA
CASSLSGGETQYF
TGTGCCAGCAGCTTAAGTGGGGGAGAGACCCAGTACTTC
>TRBJ2-3|TRBV27|TRBD2|NA
CASLPFLAGGDTDTQYF
TGTGCCAGCCTCCCTTTTCTAGCGGGAGGGGACACAGATACGCAGTATTTT
>TRBJ2-3|TRBV5-1|NA|NA
CASSLGPPGTSSTDTQYF
TGCGCCAGCAGCTTGGGCCCACCCGGGACATCTAGCACAGATACGCAGTATTTT
>TRBJ1-2|TRBV27|NA|NA
CASSFQGRYGYTF
TGTGCCAGCAGTTTCCAGGGACGCTATGGCTACACCTTC
>TRBJ1-2|TRBV5-1|NA|NA
CATSASQGTYGYTF
TGCGCCACTTCAGCAAGTCAGGGGACCTATGGCTACACCTTC
>TRBJ2-7|TRBV6-6|NA|NA
CASSNYGEQYF
TGTGCCAGCAGCAACTATGGGGAGCAGTACTTC
>TRBJ1-5|TRBV2|NA|NA
CASSARNNQPQHF
TGTGCCAGCAGTGCCAGGAACAATCAGCCCCAGCATTTT
>TRBJ1-2|TRBV7-9|TRBD1|few
CASRRTGENGYTF
TGTGCCAGCAGACGGACAGGGGAGAATGGCTACACCTTC
>TRBJ2-7|TRBV6-1|NA|NA
CASSEALQGEQYF
TGTGCCAGCAGTGAAGCGCTTCAGGGGGAGCAGTACTTC
>TRBJ1-6|TRBV6-1|NA|NA
CASSERSWDSPLHF
TGTGCCAGCAGTGAACGGTCATGGGACTCACCCCTCCACTTT
>TRBJ2-7|TRBV19|NA|NA
CASTSEVSDEQYF
NA
>TRBJ2-5|TRBV10-3|NA|NA
CATAGEETQYF
TGTGCCACTGCGGGCGAGGAGACCCAGTACTTC
>TRBJ1-1|TRBV11-2|NA|NA
CASSTRGAFF
TGTGCCAGCAGCACCCGAGGGGCTTTCTTT